These 16 T cell receptor beta chains originate from one sample sequenced in a study of response to subunit inactivated influenza vaccine. TCRdb reprocessed the RT-PCR reads with MiXCR, giving one entry per CDR3 protein. This sample has approximately 310,000 distinct CDR3 sequences; 21% occur once, and the top ten carry around 9.6%. Sequencing was performed on PBMCs from blood, taken about 20 months after vaccination. Receptors were obtained from a man between 50 and 70 years old who received an inactivated influenza vaccine.

The chain is built from TRBV7-2 and TRBJ2-1; D gene ambiguous. This CDR3 is 17 amino acids long. Germline V gene sequence: CDR1 SGHTA, CDR2 FQGNSA. V shed 1 base and J shed 0 bases, with 13 bases lying between them. Here the CDR3 reads CASSLVLLSSSYNEQFF. For the CDR3, the DNA is TGTGCCAGCAGCTTAGTACTCCTATCTAGCTCCTACAATGAGCAGTTCTTC. Supplemented by reference TRBV7-2 and TRBJ2-1, the full variable domain reads GAGVSQSPSNKVTEKGKDVELRCDPISGHTALYWYRQSLGQGLEFLIYFQGNSAPDKSGLPSDRFSAERTGGSVSTLTIQRTQQEDSAVYLCASSLVLLSSSYNEQFFGPGTRLTVL.

This CDR3 reads CSARKHTNEQFF. In DNA form, the CDR3 reads TGCAGTGCTAGGAAACACACAAATGAGCAGTTCTTC. V usage is TRBV20-1 and J usage is TRBJ2-1; D is unclear. The CDR3 totals 12 residues. The germline CDR1 and CDR2 sequences are DFQATT and SNEGSKA (reference sequence). With 3 bases removed from V and 7 bases from J, the gap between germline ends came to 10 bases.

This chain links TRBV20-1 with TRBJ2-7, with 8 bases that match TRBD1. V gave up 0 bases and J gave up 2 bases; unmatched junction bases: 3. Germline V gene sequence: CDR1 DFQATT, CDR2 SNEGSKA (reference sequence). The CDR3 totals 14 residues. The chain's CDR3 is CSARERDRTYEQYF. CDR3 bases: TGCAGTGCTAGAGAAAGGGACAGGACCTACGAGCAGTACTTC.

This clonotype was seen a handful of times. The V call is TRBV20-1, the J call TRBJ2-5; unclear D gene. Germline V gene data show CDR1 as DFQATT and CDR2 as SNEGSKA (reference sequence). There are 13 residues in the CDR3. V was shortened by 1 base and J by 4 bases, with 10 bases between the two germline ends. The CDR3 DNA sequence: TGCAGTGCTAGAGTCAGGTCGGGAGAGACCCAGTACTTC. Protein product: CSARVRSGETQYF.

The chain combines TRBV6-2 or TRBV6-3 with TRBJ2-7, with a possible D match to TRBD1 (5 bases). Trimming took off 2 bases at V and 5 bases at J, with 7 bases between the two ends. CDR3 length: 12 residues. Per the germline V gene, CDR1 is MNHEY and CDR2 is SVGEGT. The CDR3 DNA is TGTGCCAGCAGTTACCTCAGGGACGAGCAGTACTTC. Encoded protein: CASSYLRDEQYF.

The chain has TRBV4-1 and TRBJ1-1; TRBD1 is a possible D gene (6 bases). The germline CDR1 and CDR2 sequences are MGHRA and YSYEKL. CDR3 length equals 14 residues. Trimming removed 3 bases at V and 5 bases at J, with 13 bases between. The CDR3 loop is CASSHRQGRTEAFF. CDR3 bases: TGCGCCAGCAGCCATCGGCAGGGGAGGACTGAAGCTTTCTTT.

This clonotype showed up just a few times. The chain couples TRBV5-1 to TRBJ2-5, with a tentative D call TRBD1 (6 bases). This CDR3 has 13 amino acids. The germline V gene encodes CDR1 SGHRS and CDR2 YFSETQ. Between the trimmed V and J ends, which lost 3 bases and 5 bases, there was a span of 11 bases. CDR3 nucleotide sequence: TGCGCCAGCAGCTCCGGACAGCCTGAGACCCAGTACTTC. This sequence encodes CASSSGQPETQYF. Complete variable domain (other parts from reference TRBV5-1 and TRBJ2-5): KAGVTQTPRYLIKTRGQQVTLSCSPISGHRSVSWYQQTPGQGLQFLFEYFSETQRNKGNFPGRFSGRQFSNSRSEMNVSTLELGDSALYLCASSSGQPETQYFGPGTRLLVL.

Only a few counts were recorded for this clonotype. The chain has TRBV20-1 and TRBJ2-2, with a weak D call TRBD1 (6 bases). The CDR3 sequence is 15 residues long. Trimming shortened V by 5 bases and J by 4 bases, and 17 bases separated the two germline ends. Germline assignment: CDR1 DFQATT and CDR2 SNEGSKA (reference sequence). The CDR3 nucleotides read TGCAGTGCTCAGGACAGAGGACCGTCCACCGGGGAGCTGTTTTTT. As protein: CSAQDRGPSTGELFF.

This clonotype turned up a few times. The rearrangement uses TRBV6-1 and TRBJ1-1; D unclear. The germline gives CDR1 MNHNS, CDR2 SASEGT. The germline V and J ends were trimmed by 10 bases and 3 bases, with 15 bases remaining between them. CDR3 length equals 13 residues. CDR3 DNA: TGTGCCACGAACTACGGCAGATACACTGAAGCTTTCTTT. As protein: CATNYGRYTEAFF.

The gene calls are TRBV27 and TRBJ2-7; 7 bases agree with TRBD2. J was trimmed by 2 bases and V by 4 bases; bases with no gene match: 8. Germline CDR1 and CDR2: MNHEY and SMNVEV (reference sequence). The CDR3 contains 15 residues. The CDR3 sequence: CASSSSGGGTYEQYF. DNA for the CDR3: TGTGCCAGCAGTTCCTCGGGAGGTGGGACCTACGAGCAGTACTTC.

The chain couples TRBV7-2 to TRBJ1-2; D unclear. The CDR3 sequence is 15 residues long. V dropped 1 base and J dropped 4 bases, with 13 bases sitting between them. Germline assignment: CDR1 SGHTA and CDR2 FQGNSA. CDR3 DNA: TGTGCCAGCAGCTTAGTTTACGGAGACACCTATGGCTACACCTTC. It codes for CASSLVYGDTYGYTF.

This clonotype was counted many times. The chain joins TRBV18 to TRBJ1-1; D is uncertain. Deletions cut 5 bases from V and 3 bases from J, with 7 bases between. Germline loops: CDR1 KGHSH, CDR2 LQKENI. The CDR3 has 12 residues. CDR3 residues: CASSARDTEAFF. The CDR3 DNA is TGTGCCAGCTCAGCAAGAGACACTGAAGCTTTCTTT.

A note on this clonotype: In this CDR3 the conserved last residue, phenylalanine or tryptophan, is missing, so a read error is likely. This sequence joins TRBV12-3 or TRBV12-4 and TRBJ1-6; maybe TRBD1 (6 bases). CDR3 size: 15 residues. V shed 1 base and J shed 4 bases, with 8 bases lying between them. CDR3 bases: TGTGCCAGCAGTTTAGGACAGGTGTATAATTCACCCCTCCACCTT. Translating it yields CASSLGQVYNSPLHL.

This clonotype showed up just a few times. The V call is TRBV28, the J call TRBJ2-7; TRBD2 might be the D (6 bases). The CDR3 sequence is 17 residues long. CDR1 and CDR2 (germline): MDHEN, SYDVKM. Trimming stripped 5 bases from V and 0 bases from J, with 20 bases between. This chain's CDR3 is CASSPILAPGSSYEQYF. CDR3 bases: TGTGCCAGCAGTCCGATACTAGCACCAGGGAGCTCCTACGAGCAGTACTTC. Looking up the rest from reference TRBV28 and TRBJ2-7 gives the full variable domain: DVKVTQSSRYLVKRTGEKVFLECVQDMDHENMFWYRQDPGLGLRLIYFSYDVKMKEKGDIPEGYSVSREKKERFSLILESASTNQTSMYLCASSPILAPGSSYEQYFGPGTRLTVT.

This clonotype has only a few counts. V gene TRBV25-1 combines with J gene TRBJ1-4; D may be TRBD1 (6 bases). The germline V gene encodes CDR1 MGHDK and CDR2 SYGVNS. This CDR3 region has 14 residues. V lost 3 bases to trimming and J lost 9 bases, with 14 bases between them. The CDR3 DNA reads TGTGCCAGCAGTGATCCCGGACAGCGCCAAAAACTGTTTTTT. Its protein is CASSDPGQRQKLFF. The whole variable domain, remainder taken from reference TRBV25-1 and TRBJ1-4, is EADIYQTPRYLVIGTGKKITLECSQTMGHDKMYWYQQDPGMELHLIHYSYGVNSTEKGDLSSESTVSRIRTEHFPLTLESARPSHTSQYLCASSDPGQRQKLFFGSGTQLSVL.

This clonotype was counted only a few times. The chain employs TRBV6-1 and TRBJ2-4; 10 bases match TRBD1. The CDR3 covers 16 residues. CDR1 is MNHNS, CDR2 SASEGT, per germline. J was trimmed by 1 base and V by 6 bases; bases with no gene match: 6. The CDR3 coding sequence is TGTGCCAGCAGCCGGGACAGGGGTTATGCCAAAAACATTCAGTACTTC. Translated: CASSRDRGYAKNIQYF.